This is a list of T cell receptor beta chains from one sample in a study of blood T cell repertoires in COVID-19. Libraries were prepared by immunoSEQ multiplex PCR; TCRdb keeps only in-frame clonotypes and omits some of them. The sample includes 250,000 to 350,000 clones, about 88% seen only once; the top ten take approximately 10%. Material for sequencing was peripheral blood. The receptors originated from a woman in her 30s with COVID-19, enrolled during active disease. CDR3s include the opening cysteine and the closing phenylalanine or tryptophan. Each record gives: V gene, D gene, J gene, clone size, CDR3 protein, CDR3 DNA. A D gene is named only where the DNA matches it firmly. Clone size is given for some rows only: seen once, a few or many times, or a class if the clone is expanded.

V gene: TRBV5-6
D gene: TRBD1
J gene: TRBJ2-5
clone size: NA
CDR3 protein: CASSNTGGAETQYF
CDR3 DNA: TGTGCCAGCAGCAATACAGGGGGCGCGGAGACCCAGTACTTC

V gene: TRBV30
D gene: TRBD1
J gene: TRBJ1-6
clone size: NA
CDR3 protein: CAWSLGQGVSPLHF
CDR3 DNA: TGTGCCTGGAGCCTGGGACAGGGCGTTTCACCCCTCCACTTT

V gene: TRBV24-1
D gene: NA
J gene: TRBJ2-7
clone size: NA
CDR3 protein: CATSVFPYYEQYF
CDR3 DNA: TGTGCCACCAGTGTTTTCCCCTACTACGAGCAGTACTTC

V gene: TRBV6-5
D gene: NA
J gene: TRBJ1-2
clone size: few
CDR3 protein: CASSFAGSYGYTF
CDR3 DNA: TGTGCCAGCAGTTTTGCGGGGTCTTATGGCTACACCTTC

V gene: TRBV7-9
D gene: TRBD1
J gene: TRBJ2-6
clone size: NA
CDR3 protein: CASSSWTGGSGANVLTF
CDR3 DNA: TGTGCCAGCAGCTCGTGGACAGGGGGGTCTGGGGCCAACGTCCTGACTTTC

V gene: TRBV15
D gene: TRBD2
J gene: TRBJ2-1
clone size: NA
CDR3 protein: CATSNTSGRSYNEQFF
CDR3 DNA: TGTGCCACCAGCAATACTAGCGGGAGGTCCTACAATGAGCAGTTCTTC

V gene: TRBV24-1
D gene: NA
J gene: TRBJ2-1
clone size: NA
CDR3 protein: CATSERVSNYNEQFF
CDR3 DNA: TGTGCCACCAGTGAGAGGGTCTCCAACTACAATGAGCAGTTCTTC

V gene: TRBV6-4
D gene: NA
J gene: TRBJ1-2
clone size: NA
CDR3 protein: CASSDSDFLPLLNYGYTF
CDR3 DNA: TGTGCCAGCAGTGACTCGGACTTCCTCCCCCTATTAAACTATGGCTACACCTTC

V gene: TRBV27
D gene: TRBD1
J gene: TRBJ2-3
clone size: NA
CDR3 protein: CASSLRQGLGSYTDTQYF
CDR3 DNA: TGTGCCAGCAGTCTCCGACAGGGGCTCGGGTCGTACACAGATACGCAGTATTTT

V gene: TRBV5-4
D gene: TRBD1
J gene: TRBJ2-7
clone size: NA
CDR3 protein: CASSSYRDRGVEQYF
CDR3 DNA: TGTGCCAGCAGCAGCTACCGGGACAGGGGAGTCGAGCAGTACTTC

V gene: TRBV28
D gene: NA
J gene: TRBJ2-3
clone size: NA
CDR3 protein: CASSLRENTDTQYF
CDR3 DNA: TGTGCCAGCAGTTTACGGGAAAACACAGATACGCAGTATTTT

V gene: TRBV5-1
D gene: TRBD2
J gene: TRBJ2-7
clone size: NA
CDR3 protein: CASSLVPTSGSREQYF
CDR3 DNA: TGCGCCAGCAGCTTGGTGCCTACTAGCGGGAGTAGAGAGCAGTACTTC

V gene: TRBV5-1
D gene: TRBD1
J gene: TRBJ1-4
clone size: once
CDR3 protein: CASSLAGTANEKLFF
CDR3 DNA: TGCGCCAGCAGCTTGGCCGGGACAGCCAATGAAAAACTGTTTTTT

V gene: TRBV5-1
D gene: TRBD1
J gene: TRBJ2-2
clone size: NA
CDR3 protein: CASQEGTGPLTGELFF
CDR3 DNA: TGCGCCAGCCAGGAAGGGACAGGACCACTTACCGGGGAGCTGTTTTTT

V gene: TRBV28
D gene: NA
J gene: TRBJ1-5
clone size: few
CDR3 protein: CASSHTRGRNNQPQHF
CDR3 DNA: TGTGCCAGCAGTCACACCAGGGGACGGAACAATCAGCCCCAGCATTTT

V gene: TRBV18
D gene: NA
J gene: TRBJ2-5
clone size: NA
CDR3 protein: CASSPRERQETQYF
CDR3 DNA: TGTGCCAGCTCGCCCCGGGAACGACAAGAGACCCAGTACTTC

V gene: TRBV4-1
D gene: NA
J gene: TRBJ2-5
clone size: once
CDR3 protein: CASSLTTGEQETQYF
CDR3 DNA: TGCGCCAGCAGCCTTACAACAGGCGAACAAGAGACCCAGTACTTC

V gene: TRBV2
D gene: TRBD2
J gene: TRBJ2-3
clone size: NA
CDR3 protein: CASIRTSGIGDTQYF
CDR3 DNA: TGTGCCAGCATCCGGACTAGCGGGATCGGGGATACGCAGTATTTT

V gene: TRBV28
D gene: TRBD2
J gene: TRBJ2-7
clone size: NA
CDR3 protein: CASITPASGRHEQYF
CDR3 DNA: TGTGCCAGCATCACCCCCGCTAGCGGGAGACACGAGCAGTACTTC

V gene: TRBV5-4
D gene: NA
J gene: TRBJ2-1
clone size: NA
CDR3 protein: CASSFGSGEQFF
CDR3 DNA: TGTGCCAGCAGCTTTGGTAGCGGCGAGCAGTTCTTC

V gene: TRBV3-1/TRBV3-2
D gene: NA
J gene: TRBJ1-2
clone size: few
CDR3 protein: CASSAGNYGYTF
CDR3 DNA: TGTGCCAGCTCGGCAGGGAACTATGGCTACACCTTC

V gene: TRBV6-4
D gene: NA
J gene: TRBJ1-5
clone size: NA
CDR3 protein: CASSVGSGQPQHF
CDR3 DNA: TGTGCCAGCAGTGTAGGGTCGGGGCAGCCCCAGCATTTT

V gene: TRBV6-1
D gene: TRBD2
J gene: TRBJ2-1
clone size: NA
CDR3 protein: CASSEERLAGGPGNEQFF
CDR3 DNA: TGTGCCAGCAGTGAAGAGCGGCTAGCGGGAGGGCCGGGCAATGAGCAGTTCTTC

V gene: TRBV5-1
D gene: TRBD2
J gene: TRBJ2-1
clone size: once
CDR3 protein: CASSFRTSGVYNEQFF
CDR3 DNA: TGCGCCAGCAGCTTTCGGACTAGCGGGGTCTACAATGAGCAGTTCTTC

V gene: TRBV11-2
D gene: NA
J gene: TRBJ1-1
clone size: NA
CDR3 protein: CASSSAGGAFF
CDR3 DNA: TGTGCCAGCAGCTCGGCCGGCGGAGCTTTCTTT

V gene: TRBV14
D gene: TRBD1
J gene: TRBJ1-1
clone size: NA
CDR3 protein: CASSQIQGAEETEAFF
CDR3 DNA: TGTGCCAGCAGCCAAATACAGGGGGCGGAGGAGACTGAAGCTTTCTTT

V gene: TRBV5-1
D gene: TRBD1
J gene: TRBJ1-6
clone size: NA
CDR3 protein: CASSLGQGKANSPLHF
CDR3 DNA: TGCGCCAGCAGCTTGGGACAGGGCAAGGCCAATTCACCCCTCCACTTT

V gene: TRBV4-1
D gene: NA
J gene: TRBJ2-3
clone size: NA
CDR3 protein: CASSQPYRVITDTQYF
CDR3 DNA: TGCGCCAGCAGCCAACCATACAGGGTAATCACAGATACGCAGTATTTT

V gene: TRBV2
D gene: NA
J gene: TRBJ1-4
clone size: NA
CDR3 protein: CASSERRTNEKLFF
CDR3 DNA: TGTGCCAGCAGTGAACGACGGACAAATGAAAAACTGTTTTTT

V gene: TRBV6-6
D gene: TRBD2
J gene: TRBJ2-5
clone size: NA
CDR3 protein: CASSIAGRSQETQYF
CDR3 DNA: TGTGCCAGCAGTATAGCGGGACGGTCGCAAGAGACCCAGTACTTC

V gene: TRBV19
D gene: NA
J gene: TRBJ1-1
clone size: NA
CDR3 protein: CASSPGTRGRTEAFF
CDR3 DNA: TGTGCCAGTAGTCCCGGCACACGGGGGAGGACTGAAGCTTTCTTT

V gene: TRBV9
D gene: TRBD2
J gene: TRBJ2-7
clone size: NA
CDR3 protein: CASSPLGSGTYEQYF
CDR3 DNA: TGTGCCAGCAGCCCCCTCGGGAGCGGGACCTACGAGCAGTACTTC

V gene: TRBV5-4
D gene: TRBD2
J gene: TRBJ2-7
clone size: NA
CDR3 protein: CASSLASGTLSEQYF
CDR3 DNA: TGTGCCAGCAGCTTGGCTAGCGGGACCCTTTCCGAGCAGTACTTC

V gene: TRBV5-6
D gene: NA
J gene: TRBJ2-7
clone size: once
CDR3 protein: CASSLASRYEQYF
CDR3 DNA: TGTGCCAGCAGCTTGGCCAGTCGCTACGAGCAGTACTTC

V gene: TRBV10-1
D gene: NA
J gene: TRBJ1-6
clone size: NA
CDR3 protein: CASSEDLGVSPLHF
CDR3 DNA: TGCGCCAGCAGTGAGGATCTAGGGGTGTCACCCCTCCACTTT

V gene: TRBV19
D gene: NA
J gene: TRBJ1-6
clone size: NA
CDR3 protein: CASSTGVVYNSPLHF
CDR3 DNA: TGTGCCAGTAGTACAGGGGTGGTCTATAATTCACCCCTCCACTTT

V gene: TRBV19
D gene: TRBD2
J gene: TRBJ2-7
clone size: NA
CDR3 protein: CASRASGRYEQYF
CDR3 DNA: TGTGCCAGTAGGGCTAGCGGGAGGTACGAGCAGTACTTC

V gene: TRBV3-1/TRBV3-2
D gene: NA
J gene: TRBJ2-5
clone size: NA
CDR3 protein: CASSQDAHKLSGRVGETQYF
CDR3 DNA: TGTGCCAGCAGCCAAGACGCCCATAAGCTATCGGGCAGGGTGGGAGAGACCCAGTACTTC

V gene: TRBV10-3
D gene: TRBD1
J gene: TRBJ2-7
clone size: NA
CDR3 protein: CAISRDRSYEQYF
CDR3 DNA: TGTGCCATCAGTCGGGACAGGTCCTACGAGCAGTACTTC

V gene: TRBV6-5
D gene: TRBD2
J gene: TRBJ2-5
clone size: NA
CDR3 protein: CASQAGRGGETQYF
CDR3 DNA: TGTGCCAGCCAGGCGGGGAGGGGAGGCGAGACCCAGTACTTC

V gene: TRBV7-2
D gene: TRBD1
J gene: TRBJ1-4
clone size: NA
CDR3 protein: CASSLAPDRGPKLFF
CDR3 DNA: TGTGCCAGCAGCTTAGCCCCGGACAGGGGCCCAAAACTGTTTTTT

V gene: TRBV7-2
D gene: TRBD2
J gene: TRBJ2-1
clone size: NA
CDR3 protein: CASSATAGVAGVKNEQFF
CDR3 DNA: TGTGCCAGCAGCGCAACCGCGGGGGTAGCGGGAGTGAAAAATGAGCAGTTCTTC

V gene: TRBV7-3
D gene: TRBD1
J gene: TRBJ2-2
clone size: NA
CDR3 protein: CASSTLDRGGGELFF
CDR3 DNA: TGTGCCAGCAGCACTCTGGACAGGGGCGGTGGGGAGCTGTTTTTT

V gene: TRBV5-1
D gene: TRBD1
J gene: TRBJ1-1
clone size: once
CDR3 protein: CASSLPGQTTEAFF
CDR3 DNA: TGCGCCAGCAGCTTGCCGGGACAGACGACTGAAGCTTTCTTT

V gene: TRBV20-1
D gene: NA
J gene: TRBJ1-6
clone size: NA
CDR3 protein: CSASRGSNSPLHF
CDR3 DNA: TGCAGTGCTAGTCGGGGGTCCAATTCACCCCTCCACTTT

V gene: TRBV19
D gene: NA
J gene: TRBJ1-5
clone size: NA
CDR3 protein: CASSIDRGATGYSNQPQHF
CDR3 DNA: TGTGCCAGTAGTATAGATCGGGGGGCGACGGGATATAGCAATCAGCCCCAGCATTTT

V gene: TRBV18
D gene: TRBD1
J gene: TRBJ1-5
clone size: NA
CDR3 protein: CASRSGGVMGQPQHF
CDR3 DNA: TGTGCCAGCCGGTCAGGGGGCGTGATGGGTCAGCCCCAGCATTTT